These T cell receptor beta chains were read from a single sample in a study of early T cells in non-severe SARS-CoV-2 infection. Using its own MiXCR run on the 5' RACE reads, TCRdb lists one record per CDR3 protein. The data hold around 61,000 distinct CDR3 sequences, with approximately 10% observed a single time. Sequenced: whole blood. The receptors stem from an adult who was a healthcare worker with PCR-confirmed SARS-CoV-2 infection or an uninfected control (not recorded which). The CDR3 runs from the conserved cysteine through the conserved F or W. D genes are given only for firm matches. Clone size is given for some rows only: seen once, a few or many times, or a class if the clone is expanded.

j_gene | abundance | d_gene | v_gene | CDR3aa | CDR3nt
TRBJ2-1 | many | . | TRBV9 | CASSVDFNEQFF | TGTGCCAGCAGCGTAGATTTCAATGAGCAGTTCTTC
TRBJ2-7 | few | TRBD2 | TRBV14 | CASSRRTSVNSYEQYF | TGTGCCAGCAGCCGACGGACTAGCGTGAACTCCTACGAGCAGTACTTC
TRBJ1-1 | few | . | TRBV5-5 | CASSAGGKEAALKAFF | TGTGCCAGCAGCGCGGGGGGTAAGGAGGCGGCACTGAAAGCTTTCTTT
TRBJ2-7 | many | . | TRBV10-1 | CASSEYHPSDEQYF | TGCGCCAGCAGTGAGTACCACCCGAGCGACGAGCAGTACTTC
TRBJ2-3 | few | TRBD1 | TRBV5-1 | CASSLGFSSGTGTSTDTQYF | TGCGCCAGCAGCTTGGGGTTTAGTTCCGGGACAGGGACCAGCACAGATACGCAGTATTTT
TRBJ1-1 | many | . | TRBV29-1 | CSVGLRTVMNTEAFF | TGCAGCGTTGGGCTACGGACGGTGATGAACACTGAAGCTTTCTTT
TRBJ2-3 | many | . | TRBV7-9 | CASSGMGRTDTQYF | TGTGCCAGCAGCGGGATGGGGAGGACAGATACGCAGTATTTT
TRBJ1-1 | many | TRBD1 | TRBV12-3/TRBV12-4 | CASSFKGAVGTEAFF | TGTGCCAGCAGTTTTAAGGGGGCTGTGGGCACTGAAGCTTTCTTT
TRBJ2-1 | . | TRBD2 | TRBV7-8 | CASRGTSGEQFF | TGTGCCAGCAGGGGTACTAGCGGGGAACAGTTCTTC
TRBJ2-1 | many | . | TRBV7-6 | CASSLEEGYNEQFF | TGTGCCAGCAGCTTAGAGGAGGGGTACAATGAGCAGTTCTTC
TRBJ2-7 | many | . | TRBV7-2 | CASSPTEISYEQYF | TGTGCCAGCAGCCCGACAGAAATTTCCTACGAGCAGTACTTC
TRBJ2-7 | . | . | TRBV20-1 | CSATNLWEQYF | TGCAGTGCTACGAACCTGTGGGAGCAGTACTTC
TRBJ2-3 | few | . | TRBV3-1 | CASSQVRDTQYF | TGTGCCAGCAGCCAAGTTAGGGATACGCAGTATTTT
TRBJ2-2 | few | . | TRBV6-5 | CATRHIHGGELFF | TGTGCCACCCGCCATATTCACGGCGGGGAGCTGTTTTTT
TRBJ2-3 | . | TRBD2 | TRBV3-1 | CASSQRGTDTQYF | TGTGCCAGCAGCCAGCGGGGGACAGATACGCAGTATTTT
TRBJ1-1 | few | . | TRBV10-1 | CASDRMGTEAFF | TGCGCCAGCGACAGAATGGGCACTGAAGCTTTCTTT
TRBJ2-3 | many | TRBD1 | TRBV6-2/TRBV6-3 | CASSSRTGTTDTQYF | TGTGCCAGCAGTTCCAGGACAGGAACCACAGATACGCAGTATTTT
TRBJ2-7 | . | TRBD2 | TRBV4-1 | CASSPGTTTYEQYF | TGCGCCAGCAGTCCTGGGACTACCACCTACGAGCAGTACTTC
TRBJ2-3 | many | TRBD2 | TRBV12-3/TRBV12-4 | CASSFRTSHTDTQYF | TGTGCCAGCAGTTTTCGGACTAGCCACACAGATACGCAGTATTTT
TRBJ2-1 | . | . | TRBV7-7 | CASSYGSALYNEQFF | TGTGCTAGCAGCTACGGAAGCGCCCTGTACAATGAGCAGTTCTTC
TRBJ2-7 | . | TRBD1 | TRBV9 | CASSVRDREFEEQYF | TGTGCCAGCAGCGTGCGGGACAGGGAGTTCGAGGAGCAGTACTTC
TRBJ1-2 | many | . | TRBV6-5 | CASSPGPRGYGYTF | TGTGCCAGCAGTCCAGGGCCGAGGGGCTATGGCTACACCTTC
TRBJ1-1 | . | . | TRBV5-4 | CASSFGGATTEAFF | TGTGCCAGCAGCTTCGGGGGGGCGACCACTGAAGCTTTCTTT
TRBJ2-7 | many | . | TRBV20-1 | CSALWTESYEQYF | TGCAGTGCTTTATGGACAGAGTCCTACGAGCAGTACTTC
TRBJ2-2 | . | . | TRBV20-1 | CSARDPRESNTGELFF | TGCAGTGCTAGAGATCCCCGAGAATCGAACACCGGGGAGCTGTTTTTT
TRBJ2-3 | few | . | TRBV30 | CAWTPGDTQYF | TGTGCCTGGACCCCTGGAGATACGCAGTATTTT
TRBJ1-6 | many | . | TRBV3-1 | CASSQTDRWASPLHF | TGTGCCAGCAGTCAAACAGATCGATGGGCTTCACCCCTCCACTTT
TRBJ2-2 | many | TRBD2 | TRBV12-3/TRBV12-4 | CASNPGPTSGNSGTGELFF | TGTGCCAGCAACCCCGGTCCGACTAGCGGGAATAGCGGCACCGGGGAGCTGTTTTTT
TRBJ1-2 | few | TRBD1 | TRBV29-1 | CSAQTGVGYTF | TGCAGCGCTCAGACAGGGGTCGGCTACACCTTC
TRBJ2-3 | many | TRBD2 | TRBV7-2 | CASSLATSGRIYTQYF | TGTGCCAGCAGCTTAGCGACTAGCGGGAGGATATATACGCAGTATTTT
TRBJ2-7 | many | TRBD2 | TRBV6-2/TRBV6-3 | CASKTSGISYEQYF | TGTGCCAGCAAAACTAGCGGGATCTCCTACGAGCAGTACTTC
TRBJ2-1 | few | . | TRBV6-2/TRBV6-3 | CASSYLRPEYNEQFF | TGTGCCAGCAGTTACCTGAGACCCGAATACAATGAGCAGTTCTTC
TRBJ2-7 | few | TRBD1 | TRBV6-5 | CASSQGQGGTYEQYF | TGTGCCAGCAGTCAGGGACAGGGAGGCACCTACGAGCAGTACTTC
TRBJ2-3 | many | . | TRBV2 | CASSERISGSFTDTQYF | TGTGCCAGCAGTGAAAGAATATCCGGGAGCTTCACAGATACGCAGTATTTT
TRBJ1-1 | . | . | TRBV2 | CARSVSDLNTEAFF | TGTGCCAGAAGTGTTTCAGATCTGAACACTGAAGCTTTCTTT
TRBJ2-3 | few | . | TRBV7-2 | CASSQNRLRTDTQYF | TGTGCCAGCAGCCAGAACCGGCTAAGAACAGATACGCAGTATTTT
TRBJ1-5 | . | . | TRBV28 | CASSPSDSNYQPQHF | TGTGCCAGCAGTCCCTCGGACAGTAATTATCAGCCCCAGCATTTT